This T cell receptor beta chain derives from a study of blood T cell repertoires in COVID-19. The length of the CDR3 is 15 residues. V was shortened by 3 bases and J by 1 base, with 16 bases between the two germline ends. Germline values: CDR1 GTSNPN, CDR2 SVGIG (reference sequence). Sequenced by immunoSEQ multiplex PCR; TCRdb stores in-frame clones only, minus some. This repertoire shows roughly 150,000 clones, 75% to 85% found once; its top ten account for 7.2%. Sequencing was done on a sample of peripheral blood. The V and J genes are TRBV30 and TRBJ2-7; D might be TRBD1 (6 bases). This sequence originates from a woman between 45 and 60 years old in a cohort sampled during active or convalescent COVID-19. The CDR3 is CAWSAPRTDSYEQYF. As DNA, the CDR3 is TGTGCCTGGAGCGCCCCCAGGACAGATTCCTACGAGCAGTACTTC.